The rows below give T cell receptor beta chains drawn from one sample of a study of Graves' ophthalmopathy and Graves' hyperthyroidism. TCRdb called the multiplex PCR reads again in MiXCR, with one record for every CDR3 protein. The repertoire includes 450,000 to 600,000 distinct CDR3 sequences, less than 45% of them detected once, and 4% to 5% sits in the top ten. Sequenced: peripheral blood or thyroid tissue (not recorded which). These receptors originate from an adult man with Graves' hyperthyroidism. Each CDR3 is given with its conserved first and last residue. The D gene is left open where the match is weak. A clone size is listed for some rows: how often the clone was seen (once, few, many), or a class if it is expanded.

j_gene | abundance | v_gene | d_gene | CDR3nt | CDR3aa
TRBJ2-7 | many | TRBV6-2/TRBV6-3 | NA | TGTGCCAGCAGCTTTAGCGCTCCCTACGAGCAGTACTTC | CASSFSAPYEQYF
TRBJ1-4 | NA | TRBV7-9 | TRBD1 | TGTGCCAGCAGCTCACGGACAGGGGGCTCGACTAATGAAAAACTGTTTTTT | CASSSRTGGSTNEKLFF
TRBJ2-2 | NA | TRBV19 | TRBD2 | TGTGCCAGTAGCCTCCTGGGGGGACTAGCGGGAGGTACCGGGGAGCTGTTTTTT | CASSLLGGLAGGTGELFF
TRBJ2-7 | many | TRBV9 | TRBD1 | TGTGCCAGCAGCGTAGCAGGACAGGGGGGATACGAGCAGTACTTC | CASSVAGQGGYEQYF
TRBJ2-3 | few | TRBV24-1 | NA | TGTGCCACCAGTGATTCGCTGAGGACAGATACGCAGTATTTT | CATSDSLRTDTQYF
TRBJ1-4 | many | TRBV7-9 | NA | TGTGCCAGCAGCTTAGGGGGCTCTAATGAAAAACTGTTTTTT | CASSLGGSNEKLFF
TRBJ2-3 | few | TRBV20-1 | TRBD2 | TGCAGTGCTAGAGGGCAAGCGGGAGGGCCTACAGATACGCAGTATTTT | CSARGQAGGPTDTQYF
TRBJ1-3 | NA | TRBV30 | NA | TGTGCCTGGAATCATAAGGGAAACACCATATATTTT | CAWNHKGNTIYF
TRBJ1-1 | few | TRBV7-8 | NA | TGTGCCAGCAGCCAGGTTGGTAGGAACAGGGACACTGAAGCTTTCTTT | CASSQVGRNRDTEAFF
TRBJ1-5 | few | TRBV28 | NA | TGTGCCAGCAGTTTAAAGCGATTTGGGACACGCAATCAGCCCCAGCATTTT | CASSLKRFGTRNQPQHF
TRBJ2-7 | many | TRBV2 | TRBD2 | TGTGCCACCCAAGTTCGACTAGCCGGGCAGTACTTC | CATQVRLAGQYF
TRBJ2-3 | NA | TRBV6-6 | NA | TGTGCCAGCAGTTACTCGCTCAGCACAGATACGCAGTATTTT | CASSYSLSTDTQYF
TRBJ2-5 | many | TRBV18 | NA | TGTGCCAGCTCAGCCTTAGCTGCCCAAGAGACCCAGTACTTC | CASSALAAQETQYF
TRBJ2-2 | few | TRBV7-6 | TRBD2 | TGTGCCAGCAGCGGGCCCGGACTAGCGGGGCCCACCGGGGAGCTGTTTTTT | CASSGPGLAGPTGELFF
TRBJ2-7 | NA | TRBV12-3/TRBV12-4 | TRBD2 | TGTACCAGCAGTTTAACTAGCGGGGATCCCTACGAGCAGTACTTC | CTSSLTSGDPYEQYF
TRBJ2-7 | many | TRBV9 | NA | TGTGCCAGCAGCGTATCCGCCGTGAAGGGGGAGGTGATCTCCTACGAGCAGTACTTC | CASSVSAVKGEVISYEQYF
TRBJ2-7 | once | TRBV29-1 | NA | TGCAGCGTACTAGCATTTTCCTACGAGCAGTACTTC | CSVLAFSYEQYF
TRBJ1-6 | many | TRBV6-6 | TRBD1 | TGTGCCAGCAGCAATACAGGGGTGGTCTCCTATAATTCACCCCTCCACTTT | CASSNTGVVSYNSPLHF
TRBJ2-7 | many | TRBV7-2 | NA | TGTGCCAGCAGCCAATTCGGACCCGCAAACCCCTACGAGCAGTACTTC | CASSQFGPANPYEQYF
TRBJ1-3 | NA | TRBV25-1 | NA | TGTGCCAGCAGTGATACAAACATAAACACCATATATTTT | CASSDTNINTIYF
TRBJ1-2 | many | TRBV12-3/TRBV12-4 | NA | TGTGCCAGCAGTTATACAGCTATAGCTAACTATGGCTACACCTTC | CASSYTAIANYGYTF
TRBJ1-1 | NA | TRBV5-8 | NA | TGTGCCAGCAGCTTGGCCCAGGGTACTTTGCGGACTGAAGCTTTCTTT | CASSLAQGTLRTEAFF
TRBJ1-1 | many | TRBV5-4 | TRBD1 | TGTGCCAGCAGCTACATGACAGGGTACACTGAAGCTTTCTTT | CASSYMTGYTEAFF
TRBJ1-2 | many | TRBV7-3 | NA | TGTGCCAGCAGTCAAGGGGGGAACGGCTACACCTTC | CASSQGGNGYTF
TRBJ2-1 | NA | TRBV6-5 | NA | TGTGCCAGCAGTTACAAGATCTCCTACAATGAGCAGTTCTTC | CASSYKISYNEQFF
TRBJ2-3 | NA | TRBV24-1 | TRBD1 | TGTGCCACCAGTGACCGTACAGGGGAAGCAGATACGCAGTATTTT | CATSDRTGEADTQYF
TRBJ2-2 | NA | TRBV7-9 | NA | TGTGCCAGCAGCCCCACCGGGACCGCGAACACCGGGGAGCTGCTTTTT | CASSPTGTANTGELLF